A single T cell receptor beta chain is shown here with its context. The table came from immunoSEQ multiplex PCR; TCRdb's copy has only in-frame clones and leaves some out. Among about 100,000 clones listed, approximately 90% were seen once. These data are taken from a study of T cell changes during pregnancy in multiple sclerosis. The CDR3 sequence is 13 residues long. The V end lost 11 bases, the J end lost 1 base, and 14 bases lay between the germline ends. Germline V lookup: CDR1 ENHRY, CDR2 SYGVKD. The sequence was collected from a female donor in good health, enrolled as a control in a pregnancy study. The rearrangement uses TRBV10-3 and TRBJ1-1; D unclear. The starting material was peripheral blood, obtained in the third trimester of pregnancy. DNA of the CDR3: TGTGCCTGTGGCCAGTCAGAGAACACTGAAGCTTTCTTT. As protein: CACGQSENTEAFF.